The T cell receptor beta chain described here comes from a study of OX40 agonist ivuxolimab in advanced cancers. A note on the overall study: The costimulatory receptor OX40 (CD134) was targeted by ivuxolimab, a fully human IgG2 agonistic monoclonal antibody. Intravenous ivuxolimab was administered to patients every 2 weeks at six dose levels: 0.01, 0.1, 0.3, 1.5, 3 and 10 mg/kg. Among the approximately 50 dose-escalation patients, some 20 had hepatocellular carcinoma, roughly 15 melanoma, 9 renal cell carcinoma and 9 head and neck cancer. A male proportion of almost 85% and a mean age of approximately 58 years, ranging from 23 to 79, were recorded for the dose-escalation cohort. Patients were allowed to have had prior anti-PD-1, anti-PD-L1 or anti-CTLA-4 therapy, and around 40% of the dose-escalation patients had previously received checkpoint inhibitors. Partial responses occurred in three dose-escalation patients, of whom one had hepatocellular carcinoma and two had cutaneous melanoma. Peripheral TCRbeta sequencing aimed to test whether ivuxolimab altered TCR sequence diversity and caused clonal T-cell expansion. The paper describes the monotherapy dose-escalation part (N ≈ 50 patients) of the phase I trial of ivuxolimab.

Remarks on this clone: This receptor's antigen is unknown. Base quality data are lacking; no much larger clone is found one base away.

For sequencing of the TCRbeta CDR3 region, genomic DNA was extracted from the sorted cells. TCRbeta CDR3 regions were sequenced using the immunoSEQ Assay. Imported from immuneACCESS, the table was reduced by TCRdb to in-frame sequences with V and J called. These copies leave out some clones; in studies compared against another copy, an unresolved V gene accounts for under half, and the cause of the remainder is not known. The sample table lists about 59,000 clones, 83% of them with a count of one. The ten top clones hold 0.7% of the sample. Here V drops 4 bases and J drops 3 bases, and the junction holds 5 bases not matched to any gene. From the cysteine up to the phenylalanine, the CDR3 has a length of 15 residues. Only CDR3 DNA is held: 45 bases, read in frame from base 1. The germline V gene (reference sequence) provides CDR1 SEHNR and CDR2 FQNEAQ. Patients with a history of autoimmune disease or receiving systemic immunosuppression were excluded from the trial. Peripheral blood for TCR sequencing was collected from all dose cohorts at baseline, on cycle 4 day 1, and on cycle 7 day 1. Samples were obtained from an open-label, multicenter, first-in-human phase I dose-escalation trial of ivuxolimab. Adults with locally advanced or metastatic melanoma, renal cell, hepatocellular, or head and neck squamous cell carcinoma were enrolled in the trial. Before TCR sequencing, CD4+ and CD8+ T cells were separately sorted from peripheral blood.

Results and caveats for the whole study, not just this receptor: After ivuxolimab, CD8+ T cells had more expanded clones than CD4+ T cells on average. The antigen specificity of the peripheral T cells that underwent clonal expansion was not determined. At doses of 0.1 to 3.0 mg/kg, clonal expansion of both CD4+ and CD8+ T cells in blood was seen between baseline and week 6. Low levels of normalized T-cell clonal expansion were also shown by some nonresponding patients. In the 0.1-3.0 mg/kg groups, partial responders had among the lowest normalized peripheral clonal expansion, particularly in CD8+ T cells.

The sequences come from CD4+ or CD8+ T cells sorted from blood, collected in a trial of the OX40 agonist ivuxolimab. The chain links TRBV7-9 with TRBJ2-3; 9 central nucleotides agree with TRBD2. The source of this sequence is an adult with an advanced solid tumor such as melanoma, head and neck, liver or kidney cancer. The encoded CDR3 is CASSSRTSVTDTQYF. The sequence in DNA is TGTGCCAGCAGCTCCCGGACTAGCGTGACAGATACGCAGTATTTT.